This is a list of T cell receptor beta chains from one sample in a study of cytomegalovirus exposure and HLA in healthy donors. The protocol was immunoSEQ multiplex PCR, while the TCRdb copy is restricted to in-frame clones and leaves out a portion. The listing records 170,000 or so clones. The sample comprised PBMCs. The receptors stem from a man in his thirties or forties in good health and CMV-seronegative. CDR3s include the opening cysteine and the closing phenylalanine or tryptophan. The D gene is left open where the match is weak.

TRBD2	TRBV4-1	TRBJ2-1	CASSHLAGGVNNEQFF	TGCGCCAGCAGCCACCTAGCGGGAGGGGTGAACAATGAGCAGTTCTTC
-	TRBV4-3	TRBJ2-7	CASSWGVSEQYF	TGCGCCAGCAGCTGGGGGGTCTCCGAGCAGTACTTC
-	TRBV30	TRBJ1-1	CAWSQPTGINTEAFF	TGTGCCTGGAGCCAACCCACAGGGATTAACACTGAAGCTTTCTTT
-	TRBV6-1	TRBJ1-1	CASRVTRQNTEAFF	TGTGCCAGCAGGGTAACCAGGCAGAACACTGAAGCTTTCTTT
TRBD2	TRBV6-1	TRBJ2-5	CASTERGLAGFRGETQYF	TGTGCCAGCACTGAACGGGGACTAGCGGGATTTCGGGGAGAGACCCAGTACTTC
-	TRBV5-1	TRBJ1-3	CASSLGQSSGNTIYF	TGCGCCAGCAGCTTGGGACAGTCCTCTGGAAACACCATATATTTT
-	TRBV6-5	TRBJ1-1	CASSYLQGTEAFF	TGTGCCAGCAGTTACTTACAGGGCACTGAAGCTTTCTTT
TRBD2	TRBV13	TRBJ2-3	CASSLIAGETDTQYF	TGTGCCAGCAGCTTAATCGCGGGAGAGACAGATACGCAGTATTTT
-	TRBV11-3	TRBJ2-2	CASSSGTRTGELFF	TGTGCCAGCAGCTCCGGGACAAGGACCGGGGAGCTGTTTTTT
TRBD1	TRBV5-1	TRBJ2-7	CASSDRTGAYEQYF	TGCGCCAGCAGCGACCGGACAGGAGCCTACGAGCAGTACTTC
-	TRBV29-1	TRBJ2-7	CSVSPTVSYEQYF	TGCAGCGTTTCCCCGACAGTAAGCTACGAGCAGTACTTC
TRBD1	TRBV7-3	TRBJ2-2	CASSTGDTTGELFF	TGTGCCAGCAGCACAGGGGATACCACCGGGGAGCTGTTTTTT
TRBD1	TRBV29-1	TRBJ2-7	CSVWTGGDEQYF	TGCAGCGTGTGGACAGGGGGAGACGAGCAGTACTTC
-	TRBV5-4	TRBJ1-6	CASSSSYSPLHF	TGTGCCAGCAGTTCGAGTTATTCACCCCTCCACTTT
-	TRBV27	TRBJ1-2	CASSLWAGIYGYTF	TGTGCCAGCAGTTTATGGGCAGGAATCTATGGCTACACCTTC
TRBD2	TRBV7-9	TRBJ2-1	CASSFSPSGSNEQFF	TGTGCCAGCAGCTTTTCCCCTAGCGGGAGTAATGAGCAGTTCTTC
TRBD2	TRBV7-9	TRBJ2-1	CASSQGASGFREQFF	TGTGCCAGCAGTCAGGGTGCTAGCGGGTTTCGAGAGCAGTTCTTC
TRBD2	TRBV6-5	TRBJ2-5	CASSYSGGGTQYF	TGTGCCAGCAGTTACTCTGGGGGGGGGACCCAGTACTTC
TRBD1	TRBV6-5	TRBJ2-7	CASRPGQQTFYEQYF	TGTGCCAGCAGACCGGGACAGCAGACCTTCTACGAGCAGTACTTC
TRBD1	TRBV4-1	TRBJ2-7	CASRPGTGGTYEQYF	TGCGCCAGCAGACCGGGGACAGGGGGAACCTACGAGCAGTACTTC
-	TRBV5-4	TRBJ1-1	CASSLRTVLSEAFF	TGTGCCAGCAGCCTACGGACAGTACTGAGCGAAGCTTTCTTT
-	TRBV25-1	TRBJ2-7	CASSEFRVEYEQYF	TGTGCCAGCAGTGAATTCCGTGTAGAATACGAGCAGTACTTC
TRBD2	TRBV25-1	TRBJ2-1	CASSIAGGYNEQFF	TGTGCCAGCAGTATAGCGGGGGGCTACAATGAGCAGTTCTTC
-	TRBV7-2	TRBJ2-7	CASSLGQNGELYEQYF	TGTGCCAGCAGCTTAGGTCAGAACGGGGAGCTCTACGAGCAGTACTTC
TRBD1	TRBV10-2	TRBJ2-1	CASGGQGGNEQFF	TGCGCCAGCGGAGGACAGGGAGGCAATGAGCAGTTCTTC
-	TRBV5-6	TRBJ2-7	CASSFSRGDEQYF	TGTGCCAGCAGCTTTTCCAGGGGCGACGAGCAGTACTTC
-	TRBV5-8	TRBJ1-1	CASSAGGIDSEAFF	TGTGCCAGCAGCGCCGGAGGAATTGATTCTGAAGCTTTCTTT
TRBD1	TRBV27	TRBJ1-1	CASSLLWTGNTEAFF	TGTGCCAGCAGTCTCCTCTGGACAGGGAACACTGAAGCTTTCTTT
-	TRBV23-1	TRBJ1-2	CASSQFIGYTF	TGCGCCAGCAGTCAATTTATAGGCTACACCTTC
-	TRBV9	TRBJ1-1	CASSVEAGVEAFF	TGTGCCAGCAGCGTAGAGGCGGGTGTTGAAGCTTTCTTT
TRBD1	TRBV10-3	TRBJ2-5	CAISQDRAETQYF	TGTGCCATCAGCCAGGACAGGGCGGAGACCCAGTACTTC
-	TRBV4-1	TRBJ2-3	CASSQGGGTSTDTQYF	TGCGCCAGCAGCCAAGGCGGCGGGACTAGCACAGATACGCAGTATTTT
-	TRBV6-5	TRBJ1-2	CASSREGTNYGYTF	TGTGCCAGCAGTAGAGAGGGTACTAACTATGGCTACACCTTC
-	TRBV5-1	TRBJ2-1	CASSLGGVKEANEQFF	TGCGCCAGCAGCTTGGGGGGAGTCAAAGAAGCGAATGAGCAGTTCTTC
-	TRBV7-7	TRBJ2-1	CASSLQGGGNEQFF	TGTGCCAGCAGCTTACAGGGAGGGGGCAATGAGCAGTTCTTC
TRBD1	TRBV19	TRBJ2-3	CASRRTGAPDTQYF	TGTGCCAGTCGGAGGACAGGGGCCCCAGATACGCAGTATTTT
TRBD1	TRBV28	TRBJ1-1	CASRVTGVVNTEAFF	TGTGCCAGCAGGGTTACAGGGGTGGTGAACACTGAAGCTTTCTTT
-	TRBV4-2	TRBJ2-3	CASSLVEDTQYF	TGTGCCAGCAGCCTGGTAGAAGATACGCAGTATTTT
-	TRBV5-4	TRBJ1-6	CASSLGGPQGSLHF	TGTGCCAGCAGCTTGGGGGGGCCACAGGGCTCCCTCCACTTT
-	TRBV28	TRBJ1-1	CASSLASEAFF	TGTGCCAGCAGTTTAGCCAGTGAAGCTTTCTTT
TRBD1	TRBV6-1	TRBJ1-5	CASRGGTGGNQPQHF	TGTGCCAGCAGAGGGGGGACAGGAGGCAATCAGCCCCAGCATTTT
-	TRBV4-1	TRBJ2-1	CASSRTGTIPYNEQFF	TGCGCCAGCAGCCGAACCGGGACAATACCCTACAATGAGCAGTTCTTC
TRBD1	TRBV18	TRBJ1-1	CASSGQANTEAFF	TGTGCCAGCTCAGGACAGGCGAACACTGAAGCTTTCTTT
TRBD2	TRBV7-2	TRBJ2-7	CASTNSGLATEQYF	TGTGCCAGCACCAACTCCGGACTAGCGACCGAGCAGTACTTC
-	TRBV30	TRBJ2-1	CAWSAYMGSGPYNEQFF	TGTGCCTGGAGTGCTTACATGGGGAGCGGGCCCTACAATGAGCAGTTCTTC
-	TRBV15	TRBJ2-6	CATSRDRSSSGANVLTF	TGTGCCACCAGCAGAGATAGGTCTAGCTCTGGGGCCAACGTCCTGACTTTC